The clone carrying this TCR beta chain has a count of ten or more. Antigen: not known. This CDR3 spans 14 amino acids. V lost 2 bases, J lost 0 bases, and 6 bases lay in between. The germline V gene encodes CDR1 KGHDR and CDR2 SFDVKD. Time point denoted: persistent/refractory GD, antithyroid drugs over 5 years with positive TRAb. Preparation of the TCR library used RNA extracted from PBMCs. These data come from a study of regulatory T cells in long-lasting Graves disease. Study-level information: Persistent Graves' disease denoted over 5 years of antithyroid drugs plus positive TSH receptor antibodies.

Library construction for TCR beta used iRepertoire HTBI primers and Arm-PCR of CDR3 regions. Original data processing: Identification of gene segments yielded more than 60 TRBV and about 15 TRBJ across samples. TCRdb redid the calling of the multiplex PCR reads with MiXCR, one entry per CDR3 protein. Clone size and V and J calls follow TCRdb, not the original study. In the table there are about 430,000 distinct CDR3 sequences, approximately 22% of which are singletons. Findings and caveats of the study: Persistent disease showed a preference for TRBV28, TRBJ1-2 and TRBJ2-5.

The receptor's source is a female donor with Graves disease. The source was peripheral blood mononuclear cells (PBMCs), collected when the disease was refractory, from a patient treated with antithyroid drugs. V usage is TRBV24-1 and J usage is TRBJ1-1; D unclear. The CDR3, as DNA: TGTGCCACCAGTGATTCTACAATGAACACTGAAGCTTTCTTT. Protein: CATSDSTMNTEAFF.